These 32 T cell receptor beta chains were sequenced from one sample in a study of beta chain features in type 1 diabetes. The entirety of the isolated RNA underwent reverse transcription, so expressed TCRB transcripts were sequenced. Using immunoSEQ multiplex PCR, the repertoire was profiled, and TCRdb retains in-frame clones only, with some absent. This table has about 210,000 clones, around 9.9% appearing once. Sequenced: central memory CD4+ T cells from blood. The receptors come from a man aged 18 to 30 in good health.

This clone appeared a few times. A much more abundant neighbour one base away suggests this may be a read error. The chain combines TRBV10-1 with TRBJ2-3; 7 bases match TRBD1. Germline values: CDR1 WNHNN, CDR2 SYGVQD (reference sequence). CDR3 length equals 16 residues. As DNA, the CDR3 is TGCGCCCGCAGTGGTCCCCGGGACAGCTACACAGATACGCAGTATTTT. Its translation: CARSGPRDSYTDTQYF.

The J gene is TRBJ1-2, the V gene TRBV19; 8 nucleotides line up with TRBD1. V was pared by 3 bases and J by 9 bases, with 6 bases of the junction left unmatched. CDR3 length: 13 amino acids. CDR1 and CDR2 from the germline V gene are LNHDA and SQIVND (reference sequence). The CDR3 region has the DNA TGTGCCAGTAGTATGTCAGGGGGCGTTCGCTACACCTTC. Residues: CASSMSGGVRYTF.

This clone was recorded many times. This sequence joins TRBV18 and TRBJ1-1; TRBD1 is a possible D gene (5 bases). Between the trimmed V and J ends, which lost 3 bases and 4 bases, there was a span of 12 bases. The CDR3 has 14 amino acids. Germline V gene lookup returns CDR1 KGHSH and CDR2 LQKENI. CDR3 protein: CASSPLGVGTEAFF. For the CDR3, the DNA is TGTGCCAGCTCACCCCTAGGGGTAGGCACTGAAGCTTTCTTT.

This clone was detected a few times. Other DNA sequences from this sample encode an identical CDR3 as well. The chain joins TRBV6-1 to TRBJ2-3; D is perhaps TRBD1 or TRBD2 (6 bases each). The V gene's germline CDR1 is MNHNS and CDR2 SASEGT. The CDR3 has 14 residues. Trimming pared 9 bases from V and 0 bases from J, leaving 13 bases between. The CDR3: CASLRGLSTDTQYF. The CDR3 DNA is TGTGCCAGTCTCAGGGGACTTAGCACAGATACGCAGTATTTT.

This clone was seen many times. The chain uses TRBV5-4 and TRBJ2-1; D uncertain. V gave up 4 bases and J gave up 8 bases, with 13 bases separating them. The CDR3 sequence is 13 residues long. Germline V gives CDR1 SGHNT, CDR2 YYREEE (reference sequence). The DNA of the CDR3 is TGTGCCAGCAGCGGAAACAAGGACGATGAGCAGTTCTTC. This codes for CASSGNKDDEQFF.

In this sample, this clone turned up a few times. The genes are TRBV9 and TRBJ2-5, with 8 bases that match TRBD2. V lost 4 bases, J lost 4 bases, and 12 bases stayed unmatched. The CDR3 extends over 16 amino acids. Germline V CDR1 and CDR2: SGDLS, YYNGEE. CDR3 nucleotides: TGTGCCAGCAGCCCATCGACTAGCGTTGAGGGAGAGACCCAGTACTTC. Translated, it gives CASSPSTSVEGETQYF.

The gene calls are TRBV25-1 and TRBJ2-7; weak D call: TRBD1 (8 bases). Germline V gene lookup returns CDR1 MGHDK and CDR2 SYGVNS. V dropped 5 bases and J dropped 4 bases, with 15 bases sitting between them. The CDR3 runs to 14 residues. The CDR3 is CASSLGQGGYEQYF. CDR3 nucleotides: TGTGCCAGCAGTCTAGGACAGGGAGGGTACGAGCAGTACTTC.

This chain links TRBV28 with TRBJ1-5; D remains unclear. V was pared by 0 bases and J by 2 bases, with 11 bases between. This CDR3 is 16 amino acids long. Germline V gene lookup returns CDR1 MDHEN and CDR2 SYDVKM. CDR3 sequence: CASSLWARYGNQPQHF. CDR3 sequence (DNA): TGTGCCAGCAGTTTATGGGCGCGTTATGGCAATCAGCCCCAGCATTTT.

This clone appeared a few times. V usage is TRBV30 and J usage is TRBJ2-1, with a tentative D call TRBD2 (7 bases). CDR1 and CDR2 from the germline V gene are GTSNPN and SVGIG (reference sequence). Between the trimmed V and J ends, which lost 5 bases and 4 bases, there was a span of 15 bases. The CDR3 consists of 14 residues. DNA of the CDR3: TGTGCCTGGCAGTGGGGGGGCAAGTACAATGAGCAGTTCTTC. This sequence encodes CAWQWGGKYNEQFF.

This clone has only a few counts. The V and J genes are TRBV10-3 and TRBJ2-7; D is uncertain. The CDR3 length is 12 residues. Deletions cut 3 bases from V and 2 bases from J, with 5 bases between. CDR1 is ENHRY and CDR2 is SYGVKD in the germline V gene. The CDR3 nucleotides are TGTGCCATCAGTGAAGTAGCCTACGAGCAGTACTTC. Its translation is CAISEVAYEQYF.

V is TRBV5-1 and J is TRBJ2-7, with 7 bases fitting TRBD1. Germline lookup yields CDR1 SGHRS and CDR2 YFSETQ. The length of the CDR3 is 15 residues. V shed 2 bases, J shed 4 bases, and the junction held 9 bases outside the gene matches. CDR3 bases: TGCGCCAGCAGCTTCACCTCTCAACAGGGGTACGAGCAGTACTTC. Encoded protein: CASSFTSQQGYEQYF. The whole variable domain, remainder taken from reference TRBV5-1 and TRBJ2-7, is KAGVTQTPRYLIKTRGQQVTLSCSPISGHRSVSWYQQTPGQGLQFLFEYFSETQRNKGNFPGRFSGRQFSNSRSEMNVSTLELGDSALYLCASSFTSQQGYEQYFGPGTRLTVT.

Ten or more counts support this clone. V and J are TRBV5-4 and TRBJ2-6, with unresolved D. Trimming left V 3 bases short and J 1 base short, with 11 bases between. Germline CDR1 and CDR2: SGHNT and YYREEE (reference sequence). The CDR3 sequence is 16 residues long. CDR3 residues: CASSSFDESGANVLTF. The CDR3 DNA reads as TGTGCCAGCAGCTCCTTCGACGAGTCTGGGGCCAACGTCCTGACTTTC.

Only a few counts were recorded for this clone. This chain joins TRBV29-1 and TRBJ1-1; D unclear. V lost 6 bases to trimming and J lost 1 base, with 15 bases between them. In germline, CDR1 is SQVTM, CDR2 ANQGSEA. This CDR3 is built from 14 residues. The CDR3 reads CSVLDLLGNTEAFF. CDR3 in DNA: TGCAGCGTGCTGGACCTCTTAGGGAACACTGAAGCTTTCTTT.

The CDR3 reads CASSFSGWQGETQYF. The CDR3 coding sequence is TGTGCCAGCAGCTTCAGCGGGTGGCAGGGAGAGACCCAGTACTTC. The V call is TRBV4-2, the J call TRBJ2-5; possibly TRBD2 for D (6 bases). The CDR3 sequence is 15 residues long. Trimming cost V 5 bases and J 4 bases, with 17 bases left between them. Germline CDR1 is LGHNA and CDR2 is YNFKEQ.

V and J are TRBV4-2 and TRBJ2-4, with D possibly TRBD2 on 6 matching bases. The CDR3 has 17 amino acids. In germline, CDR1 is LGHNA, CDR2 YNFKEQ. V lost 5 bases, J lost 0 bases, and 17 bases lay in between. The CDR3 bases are TGTGCCAGCAGCTTGGCCCCGGGGAGGCTAGCCAAAAACATTCAGTACTTC. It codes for CASSLAPGRLAKNIQYF.

CDR3 residues: CASSRSGGSGSYEQYF. The DNA for the CDR3 is TGTGCCAGCAGCCGGTCAGGTGGTAGCGGGAGCTACGAGCAGTACTTC. This chain connects TRBV4-2 to TRBJ2-7, with TRBD2 identical over 9 bases. There are 16 residues in the CDR3. CDR1 and CDR2 from the germline V gene are LGHNA and YNFKEQ. The V and J ends lost 4 bases and 3 bases, in that order; junction bases with no gene match: 10.

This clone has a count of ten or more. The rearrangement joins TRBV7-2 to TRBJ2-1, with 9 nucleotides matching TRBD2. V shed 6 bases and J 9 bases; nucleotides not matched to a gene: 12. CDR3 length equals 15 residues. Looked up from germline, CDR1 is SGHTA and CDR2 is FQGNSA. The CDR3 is CASRFSGGREGEQFF. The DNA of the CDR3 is TGTGCCAGCAGGTTCTCTGGCGGGAGGGAAGGTGAGCAGTTCTTC.

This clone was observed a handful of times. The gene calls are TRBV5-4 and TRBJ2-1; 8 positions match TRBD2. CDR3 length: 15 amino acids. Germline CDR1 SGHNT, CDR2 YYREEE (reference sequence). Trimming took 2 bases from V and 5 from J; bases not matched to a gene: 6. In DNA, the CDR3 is TGTGCCAGCAGCTTAGGAGCGGGAGCCAACAATGAGCAGTTCTTC. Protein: CASSLGAGANNEQFF.

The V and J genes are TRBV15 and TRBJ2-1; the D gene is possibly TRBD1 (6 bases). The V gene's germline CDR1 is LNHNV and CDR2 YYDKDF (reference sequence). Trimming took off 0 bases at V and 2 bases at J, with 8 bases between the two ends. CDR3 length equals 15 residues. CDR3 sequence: CATSRDHRAYNEQFF. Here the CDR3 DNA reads TGTGCCACCAGCAGAGACCACAGGGCCTACAATGAGCAGTTCTTC. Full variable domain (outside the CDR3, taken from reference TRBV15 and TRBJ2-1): DAMVIQNPRYQVTQFGKPVTLSCSQTLNHNVMYWYQQKSSQAPKLLFHYYDKDFNNEADTPDNFQSRRPNTSFCFLDIRSPGLGDTAMYLCATSRDHRAYNEQFFGPGTRLTVL.

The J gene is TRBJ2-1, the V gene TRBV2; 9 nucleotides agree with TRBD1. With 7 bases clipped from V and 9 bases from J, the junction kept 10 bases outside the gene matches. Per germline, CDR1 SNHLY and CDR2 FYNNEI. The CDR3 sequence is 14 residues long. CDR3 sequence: CASTGQGNSLEQFF. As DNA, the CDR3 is TGTGCCAGCACTGGACAGGGGAATTCTCTTGAGCAGTTCTTC.

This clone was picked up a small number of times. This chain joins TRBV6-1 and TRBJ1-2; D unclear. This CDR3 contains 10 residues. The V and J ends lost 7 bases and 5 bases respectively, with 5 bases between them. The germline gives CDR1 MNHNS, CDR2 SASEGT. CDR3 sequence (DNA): TGTGCCAGCATGGGGTATGGCTACACCTTC. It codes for CASMGYGYTF.

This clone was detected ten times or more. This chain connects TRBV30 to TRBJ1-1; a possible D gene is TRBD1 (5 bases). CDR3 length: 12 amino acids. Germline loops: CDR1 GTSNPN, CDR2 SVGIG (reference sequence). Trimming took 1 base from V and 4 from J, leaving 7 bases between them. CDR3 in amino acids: CAWSAGTTEAFF. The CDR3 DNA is TGTGCCTGGAGTGCCGGGACCACTGAAGCTTTCTTT.

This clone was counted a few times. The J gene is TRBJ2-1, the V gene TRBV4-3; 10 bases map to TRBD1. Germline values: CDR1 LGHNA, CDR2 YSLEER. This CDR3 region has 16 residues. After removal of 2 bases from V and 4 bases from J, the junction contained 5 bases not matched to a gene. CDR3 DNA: TGCGCCAGCAGCCAAACAATGGGACAGGGGTACAATGAGCAGTTCTTC. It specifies CASSQTMGQGYNEQFF.

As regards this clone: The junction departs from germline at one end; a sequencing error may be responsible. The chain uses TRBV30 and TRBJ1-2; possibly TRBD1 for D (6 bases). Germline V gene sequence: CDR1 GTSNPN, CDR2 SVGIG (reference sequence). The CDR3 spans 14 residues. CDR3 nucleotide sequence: TGTTCCTGGAGTGTGACAGGAAATAACTATGGCTACACCTTC. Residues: CSWSVTGNNYGYTF.

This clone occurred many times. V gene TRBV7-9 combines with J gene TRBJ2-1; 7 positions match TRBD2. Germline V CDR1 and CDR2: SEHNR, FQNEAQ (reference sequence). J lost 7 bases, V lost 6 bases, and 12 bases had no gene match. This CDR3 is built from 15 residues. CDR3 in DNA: TGTGCCAGCAGTGCCACTAGCTTGGGAGGGAATGAGCAGTTCTTC. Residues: CASSATSLGGNEQFF.

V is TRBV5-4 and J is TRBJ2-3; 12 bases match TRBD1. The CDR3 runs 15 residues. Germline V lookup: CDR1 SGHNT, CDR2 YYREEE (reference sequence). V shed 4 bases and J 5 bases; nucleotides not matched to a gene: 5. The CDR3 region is CASSRGQGAGDTQYF. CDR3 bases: TGTGCCAGCAGCCGGGGACAGGGGGCAGGAGATACGCAGTATTTT.

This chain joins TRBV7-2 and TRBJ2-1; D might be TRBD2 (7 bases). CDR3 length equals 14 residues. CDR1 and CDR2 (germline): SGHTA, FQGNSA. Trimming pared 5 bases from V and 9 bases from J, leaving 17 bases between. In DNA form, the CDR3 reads TGTGCCAGCAGCCTCCTTCGGGGAGGGGGTGAGCAGTTCTTC. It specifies CASSLLRGGGEQFF. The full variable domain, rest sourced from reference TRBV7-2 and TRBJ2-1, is GAGVSQSPSNKVTEKGKDVELRCDPISGHTALYWYRQSLGQGLEFLIYFQGNSAPDKSGLPSDRFSAERTGGSVSTLTIQRTQQEDSAVYLCASSLLRGGGEQFFGPGTRLTVL.

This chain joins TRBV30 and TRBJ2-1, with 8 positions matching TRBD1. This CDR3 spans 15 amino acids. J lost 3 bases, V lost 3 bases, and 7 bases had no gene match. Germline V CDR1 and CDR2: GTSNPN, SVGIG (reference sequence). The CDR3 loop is CAWSPGGGNYNEQFF. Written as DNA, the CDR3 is TGTGCCTGGAGCCCAGGGGGCGGGAACTACAATGAGCAGTTCTTC. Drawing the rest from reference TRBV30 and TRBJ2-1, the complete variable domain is SQTIHQWPATLVQPVGSPLSLECTVEGTSNPNLYWYRQAAGRGLQLLFYSVGIGQISSEVPQNLSASRPQDRQFILSSKKLLLSDSGFYLCAWSPGGGNYNEQFFGPGTRLTVL.

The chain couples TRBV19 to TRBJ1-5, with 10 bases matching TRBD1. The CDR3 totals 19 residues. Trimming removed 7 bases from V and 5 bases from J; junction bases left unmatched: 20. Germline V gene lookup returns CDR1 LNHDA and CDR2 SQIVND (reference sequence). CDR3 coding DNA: TGTGCCAGTACCAAACACGGGACAGGGGAACTCAGGGGGTATCAGCCCCAGCATTTT. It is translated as CASTKHGTGELRGYQPQHF.

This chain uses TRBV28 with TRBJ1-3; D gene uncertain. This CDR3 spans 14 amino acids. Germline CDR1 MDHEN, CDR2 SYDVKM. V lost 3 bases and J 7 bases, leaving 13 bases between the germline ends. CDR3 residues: CASSFMEKSNTIYF. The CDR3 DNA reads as TGTGCCAGCAGTTTCATGGAGAAGTCGAACACCATATATTTT.

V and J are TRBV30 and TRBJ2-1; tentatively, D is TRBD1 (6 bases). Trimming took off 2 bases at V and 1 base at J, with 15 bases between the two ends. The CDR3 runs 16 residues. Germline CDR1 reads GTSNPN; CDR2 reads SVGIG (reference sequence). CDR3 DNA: TGTGCCTGGAGTATAGGTGGACAGCGTTCCTACAATGAGCAGTTCTTC. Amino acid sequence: CAWSIGGQRSYNEQFF.

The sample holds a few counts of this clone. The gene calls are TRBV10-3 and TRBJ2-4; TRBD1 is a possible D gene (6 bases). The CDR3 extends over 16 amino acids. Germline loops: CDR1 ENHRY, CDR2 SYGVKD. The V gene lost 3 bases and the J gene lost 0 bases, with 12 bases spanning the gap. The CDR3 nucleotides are TGTGCCATCAGTGAAGGGGGTGTACTAGCCAAAAACATTCAGTACTTC. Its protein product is CAISEGGVLAKNIQYF.